This TCR beta chain emerged from a study of T cells in Graves' hyperthyroidism and ophthalmopathy (dated by TCRdb to between 2017 and 2020). Regarding the complete study: TCR V-J signatures able to tell the groups apart were searched for in a discovery cohort of 90 to 100 patients, of whom 40 to 45 had Graves' ophthalmopathy and 55 to 65 had stable Graves' hyperthyroidism. Whether ophthalmopathy could be predicted prospectively was tested in an independent validation cohort made up of roughly 19 hyperthyroidism patients plus 17 patients who later progressed to ophthalmopathy. The 85 to 100 discovery patients were randomly split 7:3 into training and test sets. The study also compared thyroid tissue and blood T-cell repertoires from roughly 6 Graves' hyperthyroidism patients. Once sampling was done, hyperthyroidism patients were given methimazole at a starting dose of 30 mg daily, whereas ophthalmopathy patients were given high-dose intravenous methylprednisolone. According to the paper, TCR Vbeta CDR3 sequencing was carried out on some 130 peripheral blood samples, which came from fewer than 50 ophthalmopathy, under 85 hyperthyroidism and approximately 17 progressor patients.

This clonotype was counted at least ten times. Its specific antigen is unknown. No much larger clonotype is one base removed from it; base qualities were not supplied. The TCR beta CDR3 regions were amplified from the RNA transcripts. For the first round of RT-PCR on the TCR CDR3, the HTBI primer set was used together with the Qiagen OneStep RT-PCR kit. Libraries were constructed in a second round of multiplex PCR, after which size selection and purification were performed. Libraries were sequenced paired-end with 100 bp reads on an Illumina HiSeq2000. The authors processed their data as follows. Raw data were processed with SOAPnuke, discarding reads with adapters, uncalled bases, mean Phred below 15, or no exact constant-primer or identifier match. COPE v1.2.5 was used to merge high-quality paired reads, and clonotypes were defined as unique nucleotide sequences. Clonotypes were aligned to IMGT TRBV, TRBD and TRBJ reference segments using MiTCR v1.1. Only V-J combinations with frequency above 0.0001, covering about 99% of repertoires, were analysed. A TCS score was defined as the ratio of F50 (clonal expansion) to E x V (chaos), with BLOSUM62-based TCRdist applied between CDR3 peptides within each V-J. Welch's t-statistics and random forest reduced roughly 500 V-J features to 13, which were used in a naive Bayes classifier (R e1071). The Morisita-Horn index was used to measure how similar the thyroid and blood repertoires were. TCRdb reprocessed the public reads (quality trimming at Q25 with fastp, clone calling with MiXCR) and kept in-frame beta chains. A single entry per CDR3 protein holds the most common genes and DNA from its merged rows. It is TCRdb's table, rather than the study itself, that gives the V and J calls and clone size. The sample table records approximately 95,000 distinct CDR3 sequences; around 37% of these occur just once. The ten largest clones add up to 10% of the sample.

What the study reported, not specific to this receptor: During validation, the model predicted progression to ophthalmopathy a median of roughly six months ahead of onset, with more than 55% sensitivity and 72.22% specificity. No statistical method was used to set the sample size in advance, and investigators knew the group allocation. A 13 V-J signature model separated ophthalmopathy from stable hyperthyroidism, with approximately 87% sensitivity and 81.08% specificity in cross-validation and 80%/75% in testing. Blood samples also contained most of the expanded thyroid clonotypes (frequency above 0.001), which suggests that blood repertoires may reflect thyroid immune responses.

The germline V gene (reference sequence) provides CDR1 SEHNR and CDR2 FQNEAQ. The CDR3 starts with the cysteine, ends with the phenylalanine, and has 16 residues. The DNA shown is the 48-base CDR3, in frame from base 1. Trimming at the junction amounts to 4 bases on V and 0 bases on J, and the germline ends lie 15 bases apart. Stable Graves' hyperthyroidism was defined as no progression to ophthalmopathy during 18 months of follow-up. Hyperthyroidism patients were aged 18 to 65 years and newly diagnosed, with disease duration of less than 2 months. Patients with uncontrolled infections, other autoimmune diseases, pregnancy or lactation were excluded. Diagnoses were established on the basis of clinical symptoms, serum thyroxine and TRAb, thyroid ultrasound, and orbital computed tomography. Total RNA was extracted with Trizol reagent, and quality was checked on an Agilent 2100 Bioanalyzer.

This chain is built from TRBV7-9 and TRBJ1-2; the best D guess is TRBD1, with 5 bases matching. Source material: peripheral blood or thyroid tissue (not recorded which). This receptor was obtained from a woman in her 30s with Graves' hyperthyroidism. The CDR3 reads CASSSGRRGANYGYTF. The DNA sequence is TGTGCCAGCAGCTCGGGGCGGAGGGGAGCTAACTATGGCTACACCTTC. The entire variable domain, with the stretches around the CDR3 drawn from the reference TRBV7-9 and TRBJ1-2 proteins, is DTGVSQNPRHKITKRGQNVTFRCDPISEHNRLYWYRQTLGQGPEFLTYFQNEAQLEKSRLLSDRFSAERPKGSFSTLEIQRTEQGDSAMYLCASSSGRRGANYGYTFGSGTRLTVV.